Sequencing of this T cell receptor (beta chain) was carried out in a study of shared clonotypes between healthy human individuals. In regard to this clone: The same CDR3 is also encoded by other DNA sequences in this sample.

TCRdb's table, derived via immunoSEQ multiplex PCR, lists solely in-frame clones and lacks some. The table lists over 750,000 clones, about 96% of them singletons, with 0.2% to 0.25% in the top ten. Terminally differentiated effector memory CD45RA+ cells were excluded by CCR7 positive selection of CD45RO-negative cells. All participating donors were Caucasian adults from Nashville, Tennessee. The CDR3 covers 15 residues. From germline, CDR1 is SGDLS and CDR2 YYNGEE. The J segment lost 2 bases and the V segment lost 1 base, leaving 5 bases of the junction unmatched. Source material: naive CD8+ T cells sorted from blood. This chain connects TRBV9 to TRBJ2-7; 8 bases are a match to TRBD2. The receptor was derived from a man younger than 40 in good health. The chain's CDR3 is CASSVTGGETYEQYF. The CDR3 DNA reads TGTGCCAGCAGCGTAACCGGGGGGGAGACCTACGAGCAGTACTTC.